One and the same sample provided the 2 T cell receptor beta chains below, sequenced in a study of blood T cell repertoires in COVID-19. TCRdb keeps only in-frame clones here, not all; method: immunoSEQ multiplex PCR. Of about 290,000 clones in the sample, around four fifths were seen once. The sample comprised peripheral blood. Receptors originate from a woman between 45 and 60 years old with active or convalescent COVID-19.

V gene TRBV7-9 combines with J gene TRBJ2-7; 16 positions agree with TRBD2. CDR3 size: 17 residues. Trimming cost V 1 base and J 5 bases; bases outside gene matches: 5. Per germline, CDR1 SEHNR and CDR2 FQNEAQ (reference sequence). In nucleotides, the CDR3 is TGTGCCAGCAGCTTAGGAGGGACTAGCGGGGGGGCAAACGAGCAGTACTTC. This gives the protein CASSLGGTSGGANEQYF.

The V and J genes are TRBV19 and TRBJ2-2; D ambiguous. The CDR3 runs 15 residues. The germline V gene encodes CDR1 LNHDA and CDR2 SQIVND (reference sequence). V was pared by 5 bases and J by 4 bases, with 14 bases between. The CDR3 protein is CASSPLKRSTGELFF. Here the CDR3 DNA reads TGTGCCAGTAGTCCCTTAAAGAGGAGCACCGGGGAGCTGTTTTTT.